This TCR beta chain was sequenced during a study of blood T cells in healthy people across ages. Germline V CDR1 and CDR2: SQVTM, ANQGSEA. The CDR3 is made up of 13 amino acids. J lost 2 bases, V lost 6 bases, and 7 bases had no gene match. Combining a sample-barcoded 5' primer with a J-beta primer mix, a second PCR ran for roughly 7 to 11 cycles. A template-switch adaptor containing 12 random nucleotides labeled each cDNA molecule. A minimum of 2.5 million CDR3-containing paired-end reads was obtained for each sample. TCRdb re-analysed the 5' RACE reads in MiXCR, keeping a single row per CDR3 protein. The sample consists of fewer than 2,000,000 distinct CDR3 sequences, around 35% of them appearing once. This clonotype was picked up a small number of times.

Material for sequencing was blood. J is TRBJ2-7 and V is TRBV29-1; TRBD1 matches 7 bases. The sequence was obtained from a woman in her 30s in good health. The CDR3 sequence: CSVATGSAYEQYF. The CDR3 nucleotides are TGCAGCGTAGCGACAGGGTCGGCCTACGAGCAGTACTTC.